What follows are 17 T cell receptor beta chains derived from one specimen sequenced in a study of T cells in Graves' hyperthyroidism and ophthalmopathy. TCR beta CDR3 regions were amplified from RNA. The study used the HTBI primer set for a first-round RT-PCR of the TCR CDR3. One entry per CDR3 protein, called by TCRdb with MiXCR from the multiplex PCR reads. The table includes nearly 600,000 distinct CDR3 sequences, about 14% detected once. Sequencing used blood. The receptor source for this set is a woman aged 25 to 39 with Graves' hyperthyroidism that later progressed to Graves' ophthalmopathy.

The table lists this clonotype with a count of one. The junction shows a germline mismatch at one end, possibly a read error. The chain is built from TRBV7-9 and TRBJ2-7, with 7 positions matching TRBD1. CDR1 and CDR2 (germline): SEHNR, FQNEAQ (reference sequence). CDR3 length: 15 amino acids. The CDR3 spells CASSSNGQASYEHYF. DNA of the CDR3: TGTGCCAGCAGCTCCAACGGACAGGCCTCCTACGAGCACTACTTC.

The J gene is TRBJ2-2, the V gene TRBV29-1, with 13 nucleotides matching TRBD2. The CDR3 consists of 13 residues. V lost 6 bases to trimming and J lost 8 bases; unmatched junction nucleotides: 3. Germline V CDR1 and CDR2: SQVTM, ANQGSEA. CDR3 region: CSVQTSGRGELFF. The CDR3 DNA sequence: TGCAGCGTCCAGACTAGCGGGAGGGGGGAGCTGTTTTTT.

The chain joins TRBV29-1 to TRBJ2-5; D may be TRBD2 (6 bases). The CDR3 has 14 amino acids. The ends were cut back, 6 bases at V and 5 bases at J, with 19 bases in the middle. The germline V gene has CDR1 SQVTM and CDR2 ANQGSEA. The CDR3 region has the DNA TGCAGCGTGGACTATTGGGGGTTCCTGGAGACCCAGTACTTC. This gives the protein CSVDYWGFLETQYF.

The rearrangement links TRBV6-1 to TRBJ2-2, with 11 bases fitting TRBD2. This CDR3 spans 16 amino acids. The ends lost 6 bases at V and 5 bases at J; junction bases unmatched: 8. Germline V gives CDR1 MNHNS, CDR2 SASEGT. DNA of the CDR3: TGTGCCAGCAGCCGTACTAGCGGGAGATTTACCGGGGAGCTGTTTTTT. Its translation is CASSRTSGRFTGELFF.

The table lists this clonotype with many counts. The chain has TRBV27 and TRBJ1-1; 7 positions match TRBD1. The CDR3 is 14 residues long. V lost 5 bases to trimming and J lost 5 bases; unmatched junction nucleotides: 8. The germline V gene has CDR1 MNHEY and CDR2 SMNVEV (reference sequence). The CDR3 reads CASSHDREVTEAFF. The CDR3 region has the DNA TGTGCCAGCAGTCACGACAGGGAAGTTACTGAAGCTTTCTTT.

This clonotype was seen repeatedly, ten times or more. The chain is built from TRBV6-1 and TRBJ2-7; a possible D gene is TRBD2 (7 bases). Germline values: CDR1 MNHNS, CDR2 SASEGT. V lost 7 bases and J 2 bases, leaving 18 bases between the germline ends. The CDR3 is 15 residues long. The CDR3, as DNA: TGTGCCAGCAAGGGGGGGGGTAGCGCTCCCTACGAGCAGTACTTC. Encoded protein: CASKGGGSAPYEQYF.

The CDR3 reads CSVEVGRGYTYEQYF. The CDR3 nucleotides are TGCAGCGTTGAAGTAGGCAGGGGTTACACCTACGAGCAGTACTTC. The V call is TRBV29-1, the J call TRBJ2-7, with a tentative D call TRBD1 (6 bases). Between the trimmed V and J ends, which lost 1 base and 2 bases, there was a span of 15 bases. There are 15 residues in the CDR3. The germline V gene has CDR1 SQVTM and CDR2 ANQGSEA.

The rearrangement uses TRBV4-3 and TRBJ1-1; D might be TRBD1 (5 bases). The V gene lost 0 bases and the J gene lost 3 bases, with 17 bases spanning the gap. This CDR3 comprises 17 residues. The germline gives CDR1 LGHNA, CDR2 YSLEER. The CDR3 region is CASSQDRSGRGDTEAFF. The CDR3 DNA is TGCGCCAGCAGCCAAGATCGATCCGGACGAGGGGACACTGAAGCTTTCTTT.

This clonotype was found many times. The rearrangement joins TRBV7-9 to TRBJ2-1; no definite D call. The CDR3 extends over 19 amino acids. The germline CDR1 and CDR2 sequences are SEHNR and FQNEAQ (reference sequence). V lost 1 base, J lost 5 bases, and 24 bases lay in between. The CDR3 spells CASSLGEIGVAEYHNEQFF. DNA for the CDR3: TGTGCCAGCAGCTTAGGTGAAATAGGCGTGGCGGAGTACCACAATGAGCAGTTCTTC.

A few counts support this clonotype. This chain uses TRBV7-9 with TRBJ1-2; D is unclear. This CDR3 contains 14 residues. CDR1 SEHNR and CDR2 FQNEAQ come from the germline V gene (reference sequence). With 1 base removed from V and 3 bases from J, the gap between germline ends came to 9 bases. The DNA of the CDR3 is TGTGCCAGCAGCTTAGGTTACCAGGACTATGGCTACACCTTC. It codes for CASSLGYQDYGYTF.

This clonotype appeared a few times. This chain links TRBV10-3 with TRBJ1-1, with no clear D. The CDR3 loop spans 12 amino acids. Trimming pared 6 bases from V and 6 bases from J, leaving 11 bases between. CDR1 and CDR2 (germline): ENHRY, SYGVKD. DNA of the CDR3: TGTGCCATCAGCCCAGTTATCCCTGAAGCTTTCTTT. It codes for CAISPVIPEAFF.

This clonotype has at least ten counts. This chain uses TRBV7-9 with TRBJ2-1; weak D call: TRBD2 (7 bases). Germline values: CDR1 SEHNR, CDR2 FQNEAQ (reference sequence). Trimming shortened V by 5 bases and J by 4 bases, and 18 bases separated the two germline ends. This CDR3 comprises 16 residues. The CDR3 here is CASSGEGGTSYNEQFF. CDR3 nucleotides: TGTGCCAGCAGCGGGGAGGGGGGGACGTCTTACAATGAGCAGTTCTTC.

This clonotype turned up a few times. This sequence joins TRBV9 and TRBJ2-1, with 14 bases matching TRBD2. Germline V CDR1 and CDR2: SGDLS, YYNGEE. The CDR3 has 17 amino acids. With V trimmed by 5 bases and J by 3 bases, 7 bases remained unmatched. The CDR3 loop is CASSQTGTSGSYNEQFF. CDR3 sequence (DNA): TGTGCCAGCAGTCAAACCGGGACTAGCGGGAGCTACAATGAGCAGTTCTTC.

This clonotype was seen more than once but under ten times. With a much larger clone just one base away, this may be a read error. This rearrangement joins TRBV30 to TRBJ1-5; D ambiguous. V gave up 2 bases and J gave up 0 bases, with 5 bases separating them. CDR1 is GTSNPN and CDR2 is SVGIG in the germline V gene (reference sequence). The CDR3 loop spans 13 amino acids. The CDR3 region has the DNA TGTGCCTGGAGTAACTGTAGCAATCAGCCCCAGCATTTT. Its protein is CAWSNCSNQPQHF. Together with reference TRBV30 and TRBJ1-5, the CDR3 gives the full variable domain: SQTIHQWPATLVQPVGSPLSLECTVEGTSNPNLYWYRQAAGRGLQLLFYSVGIGQISSEVPQNLSASRPQDRQFILSSKKLLLSDSGFYLCAWSNCSNQPQHFGDGTRLSIL.

V is TRBV6-5 and J is TRBJ1-1; D might be TRBD1 (6 bases). Germline values: CDR1 MNHEY, CDR2 SVGAGI. This CDR3 is 13 amino acids long. Trimming pared 0 bases from V and 8 bases from J, leaving 10 bases between. The chain's CDR3 is CASSYSTGSEAFF. The CDR3, as DNA: TGTGCCAGCAGTTACTCGACAGGTTCAGAAGCTTTCTTT.

This chain joins TRBV28 and TRBJ1-5; a weak D match, TRBD1 (6 bases). V dropped 4 bases and J dropped 4 bases, with 17 bases sitting between them. CDR3 size: 16 residues. Germline assignment: CDR1 MDHEN and CDR2 SYDVKM. The CDR3 loop is CASSSSTGIANQPQHF. CDR3 sequence (DNA): TGTGCCAGCAGTTCGAGCACAGGGATAGCGAATCAGCCCCAGCATTTT.

With respect to this clonotype: A much larger clone differs from this one at a single base, so this may be a read error. The rearrangement uses TRBV27 and TRBJ2-4; 11 nucleotides align to TRBD2. Germline CDR1 MNHEY, CDR2 SMNVEV (reference sequence). V trimming: 4 bases; J trimming: 12 bases; junction bases outside the gene matches: 8. This CDR3 has 14 amino acids. The CDR3, as DNA: TGTGCCAGCAGTTCACTAGCGGGAGAGGACACTCAGTACTTC. Its translation: CASSSLAGEDTQYF.